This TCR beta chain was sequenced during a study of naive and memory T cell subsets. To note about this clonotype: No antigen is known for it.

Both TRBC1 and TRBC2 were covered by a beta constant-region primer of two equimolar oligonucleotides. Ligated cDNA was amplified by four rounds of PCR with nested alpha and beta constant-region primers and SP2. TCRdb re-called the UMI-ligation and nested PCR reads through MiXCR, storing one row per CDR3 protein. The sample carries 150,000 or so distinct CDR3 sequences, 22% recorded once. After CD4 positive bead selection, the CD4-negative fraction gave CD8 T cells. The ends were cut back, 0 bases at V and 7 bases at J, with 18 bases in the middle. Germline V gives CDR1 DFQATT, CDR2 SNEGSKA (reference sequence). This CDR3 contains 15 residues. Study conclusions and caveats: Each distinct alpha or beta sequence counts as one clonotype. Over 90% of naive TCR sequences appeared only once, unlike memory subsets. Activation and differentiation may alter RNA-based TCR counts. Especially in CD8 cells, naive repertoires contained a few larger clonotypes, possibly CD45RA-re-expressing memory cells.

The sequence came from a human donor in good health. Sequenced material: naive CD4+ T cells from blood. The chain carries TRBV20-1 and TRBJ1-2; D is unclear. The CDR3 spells CSARESGRIISGYTF. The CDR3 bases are TGCAGTGCTAGAGAGTCCGGACGGATAATATCTGGCTACACCTTC.